This T cell receptor (beta chain) appears in the sequencing data of a study of prognosis after radiotherapy for stage I lung cancer. Of note for this clonotype: One end of the junction is discordant with germline, which a read error may explain.

CDR3 length: 9 amino acids. The germline gives CDR1 MNHEY, CDR2 SMNVEV (reference sequence). TCR beta CDR3 amplification from genomic DNA was performed by two-round multiplex PCR. The first round of PCR was done with primers that matched each TRBV and TRBJ gene. One entry per CDR3 protein results from TCRdb running MiXCR on the multiplex PCR reads. The sample includes more than 15,000 distinct CDR3 sequences, around 29% seen only once; the top ten take approximately 23%. The sequence derives from a donor over 45 with non-small cell lung cancer. The chain joins TRBV27 to TRBJ2-7; unclear D gene. The sample was PBMCs, taken before or after stereotactic body radiation therapy (not recorded which). CDR3 sequence reads: CASFTPAYW. The CDR3 coding sequence is TGTGCCAGCTTCACACCTGCCTACTGG.